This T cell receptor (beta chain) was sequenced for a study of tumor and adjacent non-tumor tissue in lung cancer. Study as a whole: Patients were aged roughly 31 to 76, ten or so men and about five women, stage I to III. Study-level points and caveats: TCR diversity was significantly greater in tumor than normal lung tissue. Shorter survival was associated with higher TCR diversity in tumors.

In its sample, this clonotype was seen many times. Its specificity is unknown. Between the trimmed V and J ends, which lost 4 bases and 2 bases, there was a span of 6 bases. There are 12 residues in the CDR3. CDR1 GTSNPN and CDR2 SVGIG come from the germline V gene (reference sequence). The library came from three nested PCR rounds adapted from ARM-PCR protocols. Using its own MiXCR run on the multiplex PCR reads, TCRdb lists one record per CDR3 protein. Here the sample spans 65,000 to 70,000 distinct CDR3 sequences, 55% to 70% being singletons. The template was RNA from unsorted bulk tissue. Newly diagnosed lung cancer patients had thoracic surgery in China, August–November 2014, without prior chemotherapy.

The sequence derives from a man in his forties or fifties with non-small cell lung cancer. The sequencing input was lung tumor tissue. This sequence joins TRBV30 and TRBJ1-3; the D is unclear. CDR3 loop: CAWKAAGNTIYF. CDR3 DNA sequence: TGTGCCTGGAAGGCCGCTGGAAACACCATATATTTT.